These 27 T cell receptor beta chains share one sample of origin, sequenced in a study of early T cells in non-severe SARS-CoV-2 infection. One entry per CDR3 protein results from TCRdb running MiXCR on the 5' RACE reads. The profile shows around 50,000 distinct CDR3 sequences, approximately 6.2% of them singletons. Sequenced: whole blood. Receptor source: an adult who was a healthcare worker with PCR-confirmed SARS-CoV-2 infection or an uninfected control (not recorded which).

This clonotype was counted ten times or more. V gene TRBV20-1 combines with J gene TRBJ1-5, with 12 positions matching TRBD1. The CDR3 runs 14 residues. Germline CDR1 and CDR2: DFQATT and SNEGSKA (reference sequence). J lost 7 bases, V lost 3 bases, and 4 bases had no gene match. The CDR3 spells CSASRDRGRQPQHF. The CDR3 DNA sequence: TGCAGTGCTAGCCGGGACAGGGGGCGACAGCCCCAGCATTTT.

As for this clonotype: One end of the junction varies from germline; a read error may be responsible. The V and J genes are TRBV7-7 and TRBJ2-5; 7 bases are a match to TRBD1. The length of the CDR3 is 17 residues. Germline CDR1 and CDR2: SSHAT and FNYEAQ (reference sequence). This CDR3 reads CASSLRDSIGGQETQYF. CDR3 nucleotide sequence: TGTGCTAGCAGCTTGAGGGACAGTATTGGGGGTCAAGAGACCCAGTACTTC. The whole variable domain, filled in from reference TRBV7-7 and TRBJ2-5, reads GAGVSQSPRYKVTKRGQDVTLRCDPISSHATLYWYQQALGQGPEFLTYFNYEAQPDKSGLPSDRFSAERPEGSISTLTIQRTEQRDSAMYRCASSLRDSIGGQETQYFGPGTRLLVL.

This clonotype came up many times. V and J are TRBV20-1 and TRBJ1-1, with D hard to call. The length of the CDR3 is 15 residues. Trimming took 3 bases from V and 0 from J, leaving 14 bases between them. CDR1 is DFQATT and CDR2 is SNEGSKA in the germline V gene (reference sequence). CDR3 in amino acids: CSASPPDGLNTEAFF. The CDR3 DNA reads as TGCAGTGCTAGCCCTCCCGACGGCCTGAACACTGAAGCTTTCTTT.

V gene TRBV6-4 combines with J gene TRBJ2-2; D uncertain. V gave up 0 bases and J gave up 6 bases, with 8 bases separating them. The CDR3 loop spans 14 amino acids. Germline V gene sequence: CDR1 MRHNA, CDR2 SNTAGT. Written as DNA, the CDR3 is TGTGCCAGCAGTGACTCGACCTACTCCGGGGAGCTGTTTTTT. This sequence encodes CASSDSTYSGELFF.

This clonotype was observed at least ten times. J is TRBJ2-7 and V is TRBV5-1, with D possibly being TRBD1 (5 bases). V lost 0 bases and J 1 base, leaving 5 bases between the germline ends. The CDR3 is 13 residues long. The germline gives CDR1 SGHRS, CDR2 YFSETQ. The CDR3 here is CASSLGQSYEQYF. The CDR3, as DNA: TGCGCCAGCAGCTTGGGACAGTCCTACGAGCAGTACTTC.

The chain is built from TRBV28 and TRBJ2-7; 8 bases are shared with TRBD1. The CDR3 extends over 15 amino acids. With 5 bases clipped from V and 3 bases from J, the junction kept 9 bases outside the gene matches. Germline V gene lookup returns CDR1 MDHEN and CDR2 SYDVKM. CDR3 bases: TGTGCCAGCAGTGCTGACCCGGGACAGGACTACGAGCAGTACTTC. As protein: CASSADPGQDYEQYF.

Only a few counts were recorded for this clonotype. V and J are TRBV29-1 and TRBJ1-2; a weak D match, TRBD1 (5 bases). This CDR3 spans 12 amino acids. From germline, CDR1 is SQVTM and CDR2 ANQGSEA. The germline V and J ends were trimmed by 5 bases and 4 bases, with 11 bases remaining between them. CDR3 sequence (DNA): TGCAGCGTTTCGGGGGTGGGCTATGGCTACACCTTC. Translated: CSVSGVGYGYTF.

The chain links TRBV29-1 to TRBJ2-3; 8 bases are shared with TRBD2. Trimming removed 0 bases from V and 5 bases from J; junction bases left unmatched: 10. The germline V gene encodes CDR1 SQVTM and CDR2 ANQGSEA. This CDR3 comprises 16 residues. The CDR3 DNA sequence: TGCAGCGTTGAAGATCCCCAGCGGGGGCGGGTAGATACGCAGTATTTT. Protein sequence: CSVEDPQRGRVDTQYF.

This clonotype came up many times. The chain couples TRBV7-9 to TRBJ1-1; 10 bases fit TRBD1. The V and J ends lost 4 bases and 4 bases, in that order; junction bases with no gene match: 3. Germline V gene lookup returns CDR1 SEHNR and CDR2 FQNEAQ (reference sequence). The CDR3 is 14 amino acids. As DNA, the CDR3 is TGTGCCAGCAGCTCCGACAGGGGGCTCACTGAAGCTTTCTTT. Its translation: CASSSDRGLTEAFF.

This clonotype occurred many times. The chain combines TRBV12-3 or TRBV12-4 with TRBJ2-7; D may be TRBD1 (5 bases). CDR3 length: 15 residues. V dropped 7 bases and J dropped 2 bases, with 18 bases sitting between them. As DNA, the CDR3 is TGTGCCAGCACACAGAATCCAGGGATCGCCTACGAGCAGTACTTC. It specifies CASTQNPGIAYEQYF.

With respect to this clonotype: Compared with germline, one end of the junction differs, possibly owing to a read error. The CDR3 DNA reads as TGTGTCAGCAGTGAAGCGCTTGGGGTCGGTAATGAAAAACTGTTTTTT. Translated: CVSSEALGVGNEKLFF. The rearrangement links TRBV2 to TRBJ1-4; D gene uncertain. The CDR3 runs to 16 residues. Germline loops: CDR1 SNHLY, CDR2 FYNNEI.

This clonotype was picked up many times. CDR3 sequence (DNA): TGCGCCAGCAGCCAAGATACAGGGATTCTATACGAGCAGTACTTC. It translates to CASSQDTGILYEQYF. The J gene is TRBJ2-7, the V gene TRBV4-3; TRBD1 is a possible D gene (6 bases). The CDR3 runs 15 residues. Between the trimmed V and J ends, which lost 0 bases and 4 bases, there was a span of 13 bases. The germline CDR1 and CDR2 sequences are LGHNA and YSLEER.

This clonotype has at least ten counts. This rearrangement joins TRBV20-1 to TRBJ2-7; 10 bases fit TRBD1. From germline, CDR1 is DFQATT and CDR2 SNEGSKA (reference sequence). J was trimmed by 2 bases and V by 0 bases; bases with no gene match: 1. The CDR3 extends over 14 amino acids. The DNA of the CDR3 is TGCAGTGCTAGAGACGGACAGGGGGCCTACGAGCAGTACTTC. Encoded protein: CSARDGQGAYEQYF.

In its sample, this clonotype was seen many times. The CDR3 nucleotides read TGCAGTAGTTCGCCGGGGGCAATTAGCAATCAGCCCCAGCATTTT. It is translated as CSSSPGAISNQPQHF. The V and J genes are TRBV20-1 and TRBJ1-5; D may be TRBD1 (6 bases). Germline V gene lookup returns CDR1 DFQATT and CDR2 SNEGSKA (reference sequence). V was trimmed by 8 bases and J by 0 bases, leaving 17 bases between them. The CDR3 has 15 residues.

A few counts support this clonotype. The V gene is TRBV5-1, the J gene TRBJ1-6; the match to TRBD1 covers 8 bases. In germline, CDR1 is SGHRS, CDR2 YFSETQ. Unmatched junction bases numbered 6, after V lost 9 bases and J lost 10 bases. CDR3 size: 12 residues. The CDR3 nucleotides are TGCGCCAAGACGGACAGGGACTCACCCCTCCACTTT. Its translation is CAKTDRDSPLHF.

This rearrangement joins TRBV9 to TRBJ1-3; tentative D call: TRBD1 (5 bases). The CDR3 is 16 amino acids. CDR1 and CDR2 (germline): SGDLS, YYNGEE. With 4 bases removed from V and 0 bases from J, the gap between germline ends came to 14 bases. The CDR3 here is CASSQQVLSSGNTIYF. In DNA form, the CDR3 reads TGTGCCAGCAGCCAACAGGTTCTTAGCTCTGGAAACACCATATATTTT.

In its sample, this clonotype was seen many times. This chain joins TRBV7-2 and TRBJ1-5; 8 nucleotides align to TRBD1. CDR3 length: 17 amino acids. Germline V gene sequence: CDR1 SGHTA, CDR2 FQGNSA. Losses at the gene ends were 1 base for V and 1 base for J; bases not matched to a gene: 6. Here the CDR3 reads CASSLGTGIMSNQPQHF. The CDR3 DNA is TGTGCCAGCAGCTTAGGGACAGGGATCATGAGCAATCAGCCCCAGCATTTT.

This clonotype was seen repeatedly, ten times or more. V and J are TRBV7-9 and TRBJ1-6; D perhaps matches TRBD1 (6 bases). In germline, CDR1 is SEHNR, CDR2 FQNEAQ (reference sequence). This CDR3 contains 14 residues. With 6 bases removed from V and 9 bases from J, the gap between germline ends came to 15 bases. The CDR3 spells CASRETGSASPLHF. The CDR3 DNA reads TGTGCCAGCAGAGAAACAGGGTCGGCTTCACCCCTCCACTTT.

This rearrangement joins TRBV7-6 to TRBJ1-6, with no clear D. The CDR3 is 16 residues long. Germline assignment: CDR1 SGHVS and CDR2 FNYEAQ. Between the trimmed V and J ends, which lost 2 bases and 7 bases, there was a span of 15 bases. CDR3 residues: CASSLNGAGINSPLHF. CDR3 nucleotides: TGTGCCAGCAGCTTAAATGGTGCTGGGATAAATTCACCCCTCCACTTT.

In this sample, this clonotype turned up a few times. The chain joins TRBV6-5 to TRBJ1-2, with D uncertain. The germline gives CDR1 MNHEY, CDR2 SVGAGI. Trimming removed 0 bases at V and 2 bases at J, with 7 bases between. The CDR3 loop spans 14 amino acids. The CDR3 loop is CASSYSNKNYGYTF. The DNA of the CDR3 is TGTGCCAGCAGTTACTCGAATAAGAACTATGGCTACACCTTC.

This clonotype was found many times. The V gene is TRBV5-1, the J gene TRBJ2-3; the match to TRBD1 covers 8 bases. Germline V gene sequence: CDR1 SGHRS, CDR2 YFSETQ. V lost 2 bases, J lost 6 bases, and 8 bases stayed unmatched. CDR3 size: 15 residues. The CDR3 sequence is CASSFSGGDTDTQYF. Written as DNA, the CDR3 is TGCGCCAGCAGCTTTTCAGGGGGCGATACGGATACGCAGTATTTT.

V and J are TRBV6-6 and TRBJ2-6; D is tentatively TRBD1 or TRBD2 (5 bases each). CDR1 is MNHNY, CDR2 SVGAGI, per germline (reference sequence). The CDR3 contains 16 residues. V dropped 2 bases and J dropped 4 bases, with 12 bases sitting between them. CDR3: CASSYPGAGGANVLTF. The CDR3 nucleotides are TGTGCCAGCAGTTACCCCGGGGCAGGAGGGGCCAACGTCCTGACTTTC.

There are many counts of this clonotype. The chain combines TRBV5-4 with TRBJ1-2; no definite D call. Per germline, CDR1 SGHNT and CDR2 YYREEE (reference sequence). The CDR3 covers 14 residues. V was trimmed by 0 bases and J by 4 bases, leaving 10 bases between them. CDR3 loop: CASSLEVRTYGYTF. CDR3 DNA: TGTGCCAGCAGCTTGGAGGTCAGGACCTATGGCTACACCTTC.

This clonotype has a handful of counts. The CDR3 DNA is TGTGCCAGCAGCGAGGGACAGTTTGGGGAGACCCAGTACTTC. Residues: CASSEGQFGETQYF. The chain couples TRBV2 to TRBJ2-5, with 7 bases that match TRBD1. This CDR3 has 14 residues. Trimming took 6 bases from V and 5 from J; bases not matched to a gene: 9. Germline CDR1 and CDR2: SNHLY and FYNNEI. The complete variable domain, with remaining parts taken from reference TRBV2 and TRBJ2-5, reads EPEVTQTPSHQVTQMGQEVILRCVPISNHLYFYWYRQILGQKVEFLVSFYNNEISEKSEIFDDQFSVERPDGSNFTLKIRSTKLEDSAMYFCASSEGQFGETQYFGPGTRLLVL.

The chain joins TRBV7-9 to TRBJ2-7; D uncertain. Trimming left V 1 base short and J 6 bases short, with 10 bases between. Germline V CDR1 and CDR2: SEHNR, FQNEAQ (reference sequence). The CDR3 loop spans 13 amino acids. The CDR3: CASSLEPRSEQYF. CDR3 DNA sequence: TGTGCCAGCAGCTTAGAGCCGCGCTCCGAGCAGTACTTC.

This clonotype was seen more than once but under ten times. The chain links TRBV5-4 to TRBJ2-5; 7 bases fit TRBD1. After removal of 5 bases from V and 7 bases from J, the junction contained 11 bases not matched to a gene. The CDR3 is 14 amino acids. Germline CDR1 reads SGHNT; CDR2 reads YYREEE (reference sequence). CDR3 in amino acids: CASSRQGEKGTQYF. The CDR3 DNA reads TGTGCCAGCAGTCGGCAGGGGGAGAAAGGGACCCAGTACTTC.

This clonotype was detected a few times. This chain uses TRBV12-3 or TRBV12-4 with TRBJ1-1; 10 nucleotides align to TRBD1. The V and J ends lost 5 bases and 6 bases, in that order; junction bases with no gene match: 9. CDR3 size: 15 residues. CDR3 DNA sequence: TGTGCCAGCAGTCCACAGACAGGGGGCTACTCTGAAGCTTTCTTT. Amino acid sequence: CASSPQTGGYSEAFF.